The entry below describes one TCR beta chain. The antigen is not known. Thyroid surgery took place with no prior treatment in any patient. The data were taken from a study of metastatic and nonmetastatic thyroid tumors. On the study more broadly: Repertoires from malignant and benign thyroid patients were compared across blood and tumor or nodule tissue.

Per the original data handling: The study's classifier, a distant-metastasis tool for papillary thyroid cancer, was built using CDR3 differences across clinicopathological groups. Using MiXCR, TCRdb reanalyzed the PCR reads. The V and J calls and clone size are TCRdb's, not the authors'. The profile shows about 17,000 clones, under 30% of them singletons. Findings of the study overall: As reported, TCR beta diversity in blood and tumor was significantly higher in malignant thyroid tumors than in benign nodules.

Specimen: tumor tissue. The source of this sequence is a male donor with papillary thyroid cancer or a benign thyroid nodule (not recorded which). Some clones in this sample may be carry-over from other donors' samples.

The CDR3 spells CASSPTGTVDAYEQYF. CDR3 DNA: TGTGCCAGCAGCCCCACCGGGACGGTTGACGCCTACGAGCAGTACTTC. This rearrangement joins TRBV28 to TRBJ2-7, with D possibly called TRBD1 or TRBD2 (5 bases each). The CDR3 runs 16 residues. Trimming cost V 6 bases and J 2 bases, with 20 bases left between them. CDR1 is MDHEN, CDR2 SYDVKM, per germline. The full variable domain, in which reference TRBV28 and TRBJ2-7 provide the parts outside the CDR3, is DVKVTQSSRYLVKRTGEKVFLECVQDMDHENMFWYRQDPGLGLRLIYFSYDVKMKEKGDIPEGYSVSREKKERFSLILESASTNQTSMYLCASSPTGTVDAYEQYFGPGTRLTVT.